These T cell receptor beta chains were read from a single sample in a study of shared clonotypes between healthy human individuals. Generated by immunoSEQ multiplex PCR, the TCRdb table keeps only in-frame clones and is missing some. The table includes a few million clones, 93% detected once. The source material was naive CD8+ T cells from PBMCs. These receptors all come from a man aged 18 to 29 in good health. Some clones in this sample may be carry-over from other donors' samples. Both conserved end residues are trimmed from each CDR3.

v_gene: TRBV27; CDR3aa: ASHPVGTAGYEQY
v_gene: TRBV7-6; CDR3aa: ASSLLDLGGRETQY
v_gene: TRBV5-5; CDR3aa: ASSLTGGFFEQY
v_gene: TRBV27; CDR3aa: ASSFTSMAGQPYEQY
v_gene: TRBV10-3; CDR3aa: AISESTSGSEQY
v_gene: TRBV13; CDR3aa: ASSLAGTGGTDTQY
v_gene: TRBV28; CDR3aa: ASSPRQGEKVVFQPQH
v_gene: TRBV19; CDR3aa: ASTPGQGSYEQY
v_gene: TRBV4-1; CDR3aa: ASSQVLAGRYNEQF
v_gene: TRBV19; CDR3aa: ATQFVHEQF
v_gene: TRBV5-5; CDR3aa: ASSFSPAYRLAGGYEQF
v_gene: TRBV5-8; CDR3aa: ASSPEGEWGTEAF
v_gene: TRBV7-6; CDR3aa: ASSLGLTSTDTQY
v_gene: TRBV7-7; CDR3aa: ASSLAPPGPQY
v_gene: TRBV6-1; CDR3aa: ASAGARGETQY
v_gene: TRBV7-3; CDR3aa: ASSSLGTDTVDEQF
v_gene: TRBV12-5; CDR3aa: ASGLGEYPNTGELF
v_gene: TRBV15; CDR3aa: ATSRVASSAYEQY
v_gene: TRBV6-1; CDR3aa: ASSDRTGGASTDTQY
v_gene: TRBV4-3; CDR3aa: ASSQGPKETQY
v_gene: TRBV7-8; CDR3aa: ASSLAVGGSHTQY
v_gene: TRBV19; CDR3aa: ASSEPVPSGNTIY